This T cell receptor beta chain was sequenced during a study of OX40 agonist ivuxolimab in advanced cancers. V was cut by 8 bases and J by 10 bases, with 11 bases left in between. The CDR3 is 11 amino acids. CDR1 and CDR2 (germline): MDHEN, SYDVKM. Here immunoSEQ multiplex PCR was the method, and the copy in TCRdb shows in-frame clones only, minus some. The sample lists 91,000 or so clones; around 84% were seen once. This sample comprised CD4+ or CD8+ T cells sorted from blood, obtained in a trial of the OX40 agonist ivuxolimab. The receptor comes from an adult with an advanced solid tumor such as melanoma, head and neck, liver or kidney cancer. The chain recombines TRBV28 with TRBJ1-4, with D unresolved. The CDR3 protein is CASQKGRKLFF. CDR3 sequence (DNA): TGTGCCAGCCAAAAGGGTCGAAAACTGTTTTTT.